A single T cell receptor beta chain is shown here with its context. Its antigen is still unknown. These data are taken from a study of T cells expressing NK-cell markers (dated by TCRdb to 2020 to 2022). For context, the study as a whole: TCR beta-chain repertoires were profiled in sorted CD3+CD56+NKG2C+, CD3+CD56+NKG2C- and CD3+CD56-NKG2C+ T-cell subsets from fewer than 10 donors. Seven of the eight sequenced donors were HCMV-seropositive and one was HCMV-seronegative. The eight sequenced donors were randomly selected healthy volunteers, three men and five women. Sequencing of the libraries produced 2 x 150 bp reads on Illumina HiSeq 2000/2500, MiSeq or NextSeq. Findings and caveats that apply to the study as a whole: It remained unclear whether the expanded NKG2C-expressing T cell clones were specific for HCMV antigens. Those dominant clonotypes were again the most abundant among CD3+CD56-NKG2C+ cells in a handful of donors, at about 28.3-60.1%. In five to seven donors, the dominant CD3+CD56+NKG2C+ clonotypes were among the top 10 CD8+ clonotypes and accounted for about 1.0-7.5% of CD8+ T cells.

CDR3 length: 17 amino acids, cysteine to phenylalanine. No DNA sequence is on record. CDR1 is given as KGHDR and CDR2 as SFDVKD, both from the germline V gene. To determine HCMV serostatus, a commercial ELISA kit was used to detect HCMV-specific IgG in serum. Ficoll density gradient centrifugation was used to isolate peripheral blood mononuclear cells from blood. The sequencing machine was an Illumina HiSeq 2000. The TCR beta cDNA libraries were made using 5'RACE template switching, a step that added both a universal primer site and unique molecular identifiers. cDNA synthesis was primed from the TCR beta constant segment, followed by two successive PCR amplification steps. Turning to the authors' computational methods: Reads were demultiplexed and grouped by UMI with MIGEC, and clonotypes were assembled and quantified with MiTCR. To exclude erroneous sequences, any TCR cDNA sequence not supported by at least two reads was discarded. Downstream repertoire analysis used the tcR package, and clonotypes were matched across fractions by CDR3 nucleotide sequence plus V segment. VDJmatch was used to annotate antigen specificity against VDJdb, with one amino acid substitution in CDR3 allowed. TCRdb reprocessed the reads and provides one entry for every CDR3 protein sequence; no DNA is given. V and J calls and clone size were set by TCRdb, not the authors. This sample's records show about 430,000 distinct CDR3 sequences. About 1.5% of the sample comes from the top ten.

The receptor's source is a woman aged 45-59 years in good health. Donor details come from another sample of the same person, matched by shared clones. The chain couples TRBV24-1 to TRBJ2-1; without DNA, the TCRdb call of TRBD2 cannot be checked. Source material: blood T cells: a sorted CD56 or NKG2C T cell subset, CD4+ or CD8+ T cells, or bulk PBMC T cells (not recorded which). The CDR3 in this case is CATNSNSGRAGVNEQFF.